The rows below give T cell receptor beta chains drawn from one sample of a study of response to subunit inactivated influenza vaccine. One entry per CDR3 protein, called by TCRdb with MiXCR from the RT-PCR reads. The sample has around 200,000 distinct CDR3 sequences; 13% to 15% are singletons. Sequences were derived from CD8+ T cells sorted from PBMCs, sampled 5 days after vaccination. The source is a man in his fifties who received an inactivated influenza vaccine. The CDR3 runs from the conserved cysteine through the conserved F or W. D genes are given only for firm matches. Clone size is not always given. Where it is, it says once, few, many or a class for expanded clones.

j_gene: TRBJ2-7; abundance: many; d_gene: NA; v_gene: TRBV5-6; CDR3nt: TGTGCCAGCAGCTTGATGACCTACGAGCAGTACTTC; CDR3aa: CASSLMTYEQYF
j_gene: TRBJ2-2; abundance: few; d_gene: NA; v_gene: TRBV11-2; CDR3nt: TGTGCCAGCAGCTTAGCTTGGGTTGCGGCCACCGGGGAGCTGTTTTTT; CDR3aa: CASSLAWVAATGELFF
j_gene: TRBJ2-1; abundance: many; d_gene: TRBD2; v_gene: TRBV29-1; CDR3nt: TGCAGCGTTGAAGGGCTAGCGGGAGGAGGTGGTGAGCAGTTCTTC; CDR3aa: CSVEGLAGGGGEQFF
j_gene: TRBJ1-3; abundance: few; d_gene: NA; v_gene: TRBV30; CDR3nt: TGTGCCTGGAGTCTTCCTATGGGGGCGCGAGGAAACACCATATATTTT; CDR3aa: CAWSLPMGARGNTIYF
j_gene: TRBJ2-7; abundance: NA; d_gene: TRBD2; v_gene: TRBV6-1; CDR3nt: TGTGCCAGCAGTGAAGTTGCTAGCGGCACCTACGAGCAGTACTTC; CDR3aa: CASSEVASGTYEQYF
j_gene: TRBJ2-1; abundance: NA; d_gene: NA; v_gene: TRBV25-1; CDR3nt: TGTGCCAGCAGTCCCTCAACCCGGCACAATGAGCAGTTCTTC; CDR3aa: CASSPSTRHNEQFF
j_gene: TRBJ2-7; abundance: few; d_gene: NA; v_gene: TRBV13; CDR3nt: TGTGCCAGCAGCACCGGACCGACGAACTACGAGCAGTACTTC; CDR3aa: CASSTGPTNYEQYF
j_gene: TRBJ1-1; abundance: NA; d_gene: NA; v_gene: TRBV15; CDR3nt: TGTGCCACCAGCAGAGAAGGAGGGCTAGGGAACACTGAAGCTTTCTTT; CDR3aa: CATSREGGLGNTEAFF
j_gene: TRBJ2-1; abundance: NA; d_gene: NA; v_gene: TRBV15; CDR3nt: TGTGCCACCAGCAGTCGGAATGAGCAGTTCTTC; CDR3aa: CATSSRNEQFF
j_gene: TRBJ2-7; abundance: few; d_gene: NA; v_gene: TRBV6-2/TRBV6-3; CDR3nt: TGTGCCAGCATAGCTAACTCCTACGAGCAGTACTTC; CDR3aa: CASIANSYEQYF
j_gene: TRBJ2-7; abundance: NA; d_gene: NA; v_gene: TRBV6-5; CDR3nt: TGTGCCAGCAGTTACTCGATTATTGCTTGGGACACAACCTACGAGCAGTACTTC; CDR3aa: CASSYSIIAWDTTYEQYF
j_gene: TRBJ1-2; abundance: NA; d_gene: TRBD1; v_gene: TRBV4-3; CDR3nt: TGCGCCAGCAGCCAAAAAACAGGGGTCCATGGCTACACCTTC; CDR3aa: CASSQKTGVHGYTF
j_gene: TRBJ1-1; abundance: few; d_gene: NA; v_gene: TRBV6-1; CDR3nt: TGTGCCAGCAGCCCCCGGTCGAACACTGAAGCTTTCTTT; CDR3aa: CASSPRSNTEAFF
j_gene: TRBJ2-3; abundance: few; d_gene: NA; v_gene: TRBV7-9; CDR3nt: TGTGCCAGCAGCTTAACCCAGTACAAGGTCTTT; CDR3aa: CASSLTQYKVF
j_gene: TRBJ2-1; abundance: few; d_gene: NA; v_gene: TRBV20-1; CDR3nt: TGCAGTGTCGCGACTACCGAGCAGTTCTTC; CDR3aa: CSVATTEQFF
j_gene: TRBJ1-2; abundance: NA; d_gene: NA; v_gene: TRBV6-5; CDR3nt: TGTGCCAGCAGTTACAGTGCCGGACAGAAATATGGCTACACCTTC; CDR3aa: CASSYSAGQKYGYTF
j_gene: TRBJ2-3; abundance: few; d_gene: NA; v_gene: TRBV29-1; CDR3nt: TGCAGCGTTTCGTCTCCTCAAGCGAGGAGCACAGATACGCAGTATTTT; CDR3aa: CSVSSPQARSTDTQYF
j_gene: TRBJ2-1; abundance: few; d_gene: TRBD2; v_gene: TRBV9; CDR3nt: TGTGCCAGCAGTGCACTAGCGGGAGGGCTCGATGAGCAGTTCTTC; CDR3aa: CASSALAGGLDEQFF
j_gene: TRBJ2-1; abundance: few; d_gene: NA; v_gene: TRBV4-3; CDR3nt: TGCGCCAGCAGCCAATATTTAGCTAGACTCGATAATGAGCAGTTCTTC; CDR3aa: CASSQYLARLDNEQFF
j_gene: TRBJ2-5; abundance: few; d_gene: NA; v_gene: TRBV5-1; CDR3nt: TGCGCCAGCAGCTTGGAGGGGCTCCAGTACTTC; CDR3aa: CASSLEGLQYF
j_gene: TRBJ2-7; abundance: few; d_gene: NA; v_gene: TRBV6-1; CDR3nt: TGTGCCAGCAGCCTAAACTGGGTCTACGGGGGCGAGCAGTACTTC; CDR3aa: CASSLNWVYGGEQYF
j_gene: TRBJ2-3; abundance: NA; d_gene: NA; v_gene: TRBV12-3/TRBV12-4; CDR3nt: TGTGCCAGCAGTTTCGCTATCTTGGGCACCGGGGTGGATACGCAGTATTTT; CDR3aa: CASSFAILGTGVDTQYF
j_gene: TRBJ2-3; abundance: few; d_gene: NA; v_gene: TRBV21-1; CDR3nt: TGTGCCAGCAGCAAAAAGATGGGGTCGCTCCACACAGATACGCAGTATTTT; CDR3aa: CASSKKMGSLHTDTQYF
j_gene: TRBJ2-7; abundance: NA; d_gene: TRBD2; v_gene: TRBV10-3; CDR3nt: TGTGCCATCAGTGACCCAGCGGGGCTAGATGAGCAGTACTTC; CDR3aa: CAISDPAGLDEQYF
j_gene: TRBJ1-1; abundance: few; d_gene: NA; v_gene: TRBV27; CDR3nt: TGTGCCAGCAGTTTAATCGGATCTGCGGGCGGTCCTGAAGCTTTCTTT; CDR3aa: CASSLIGSAGGPEAFF
j_gene: TRBJ2-1; abundance: once; d_gene: TRBD2; v_gene: TRBV6-1; CDR3nt: TGTGCCAGCAGCCCGGGGGGGGTAGGTGAGCAGTTCTTC; CDR3aa: CASSPGGVGEQFF
j_gene: TRBJ2-3; abundance: few; d_gene: TRBD2; v_gene: TRBV15; CDR3nt: TGTGCCACCAGCAGGGGGACTAGCGGGGAAGATACGCAGTATTTT; CDR3aa: CATSRGTSGEDTQYF
j_gene: TRBJ2-6; abundance: few; d_gene: NA; v_gene: TRBV20-1; CDR3nt: TGCAGTGCTAGCGTCCAGGGGCGACGGGGGGCCAACGTCCTGACTTTC; CDR3aa: CSASVQGRRGANVLTF
j_gene: TRBJ2-1; abundance: many; d_gene: NA; v_gene: TRBV29-1; CDR3nt: TGCAGCGTTGAGTCGATTGAGCAGTTCTTC; CDR3aa: CSVESIEQFF
j_gene: TRBJ2-7; abundance: NA; d_gene: NA; v_gene: TRBV5-6; CDR3nt: TGTGCCAGCAGCGCCGACACTTTCGAGCAGTACTTC; CDR3aa: CASSADTFEQYF
j_gene: TRBJ1-2; abundance: many; d_gene: NA; v_gene: TRBV4-3; CDR3nt: TGCGCCAGCAGCCCAACAAGGAGTTCTAACTATGGCTACACCTTC; CDR3aa: CASSPTRSSNYGYTF
j_gene: TRBJ2-3; abundance: NA; d_gene: TRBD1; v_gene: TRBV5-1; CDR3nt: TGCGCCAGCAGCCTGCGACAGGGGGCGGTAGATACGCAGTATTTT; CDR3aa: CASSLRQGAVDTQYF
j_gene: TRBJ2-1; abundance: NA; d_gene: NA; v_gene: TRBV5-5; CDR3nt: TGTGCCAGCAGCTTTTCCTACAATGAGCAGTTCTTC; CDR3aa: CASSFSYNEQFF
j_gene: TRBJ2-3; abundance: few; d_gene: TRBD1; v_gene: TRBV27; CDR3nt: TGTGCCAGCAGTTTCGACAGGGGCACAGATACGCAGTATTTT; CDR3aa: CASSFDRGTDTQYF
j_gene: TRBJ2-5; abundance: NA; d_gene: NA; v_gene: TRBV28; CDR3nt: TGTGCCAGCAGTTTTACAGGGCAAGAGACCCAGTACTTC; CDR3aa: CASSFTGQETQYF
j_gene: TRBJ1-5; abundance: NA; d_gene: TRBD1; v_gene: TRBV15; CDR3nt: TGTGCCACCAGCAGAGATCGAGGGGGCGGGGAGCCCCAGCATTTT; CDR3aa: CATSRDRGGGEPQHF
j_gene: TRBJ2-3; abundance: many; d_gene: TRBD2; v_gene: TRBV5-6; CDR3nt: TGTGCCAGCAGCCCTAGCGGGCTCCGCACAGATACGCAGTATTTT; CDR3aa: CASSPSGLRTDTQYF
j_gene: TRBJ2-1; abundance: many; d_gene: TRBD1; v_gene: TRBV15; CDR3nt: TGTGCCACCAGCAGCCTCTCAGGGACAGTGGATGAGCAGTTCTTC; CDR3aa: CATSSLSGTVDEQFF
j_gene: TRBJ2-6; abundance: few; d_gene: NA; v_gene: TRBV4-1; CDR3nt: TGCGCCAGCAGCCAAGATCCGTCAGGGGACACCCTATTCTCTGGGGCCAACGTCCTGACTTTC; CDR3aa: CASSQDPSGDTLFSGANVLTF
j_gene: TRBJ2-7; abundance: NA; d_gene: TRBD1; v_gene: TRBV12-3/TRBV12-4; CDR3nt: TGTGCCAGCAGTTTACAGGGGGCTTTGTACGAGCAGTACTTC; CDR3aa: CASSLQGALYEQYF
j_gene: TRBJ2-7; abundance: few; d_gene: TRBD2; v_gene: TRBV27; CDR3nt: TGTGCCAGCAGTCCCCAAACTAGCGGGAGTTACCCCTCCTACGAGCAGTACTTC; CDR3aa: CASSPQTSGSYPSYEQYF
j_gene: TRBJ2-3; abundance: NA; d_gene: TRBD2; v_gene: TRBV10-3; CDR3nt: TGTGCCATCAGTGGCCAAACCGGGACTAGCGTCACAGATACGCAGTATTTT; CDR3aa: CAISGQTGTSVTDTQYF